These 20 T cell receptor beta chains came from one sample sequenced in a study of CD8 T cells in Susac syndrome. A quantity of about 0.5 to 1 ug RNA underwent reverse transcription using random hexamers. TCRdb re-called the immunoSEQ multiplex PCR reads through MiXCR, storing one row per CDR3 protein. The data show under 200,000 distinct CDR3 sequences, approximately 93% seen once. Sequencing input: CD4+ T cells from PBMCs. These receptors were collected from a human donor in good health.

This sequence joins TRBV5-4 and TRBJ2-1, with 9 bases identical to TRBD2. Germline V gene data show CDR1 as SGHNT and CDR2 as YYREEE (reference sequence). Unmatched junction bases numbered 9, after V lost 2 bases and J lost 6 bases. This CDR3 has 16 residues. The CDR3 DNA is TGTGCCAGCAGCTTACCCCTGGCGGGGGGGTTCAATGAGCAGTTCTTC. Its translation: CASSLPLAGGFNEQFF.

The chain combines TRBV7-8 with TRBJ2-1; 12 bases are a match to TRBD2. This CDR3 spans 20 amino acids. J gave up 0 bases and V 0 bases, and 9 bases lay outside the gene matches. Germline V gene sequence: CDR1 SGHVS, CDR2 FQNEAQ. Written as DNA, the CDR3 is TGTGCCAGCAGCTTAGCCACGACTAGCGGGGGCCTCAGCTCCTACAATGAGCAGTTCTTC. Its protein product is CASSLATTSGGLSSYNEQFF.

V usage is TRBV9 and J usage is TRBJ2-1, with 7 nucleotides matching TRBD2. The CDR3 contains 13 residues. Germline V gene sequence: CDR1 SGDLS, CDR2 YYNGEE. The V and J ends lost 1 base and 15 bases, in that order; junction bases with no gene match: 10. Here the CDR3 reads CASSVSLAGPSFF. The CDR3 bases are TGTGCCAGCAGCGTATCGTTAGCGGGCCCATCGTTCTTC.

This clonotype is a singleton in its sample. This chain links TRBV7-3 with TRBJ2-2; possible D gene TRBD2, 6 bases. Trimming took off 2 bases at V and 6 bases at J, with 16 bases between the two ends. The CDR3 covers 16 residues. In germline, CDR1 is SGHTA, CDR2 FQGTGA. The CDR3 region is CASSLLAGNYAGELFF. CDR3 DNA sequence: TGTGCCAGCAGCTTATTGGCGGGGAACTACGCCGGGGAGCTGTTTTTT.

The gene calls are TRBV7-3 and TRBJ2-6, with 7 bases identical to TRBD1. CDR3 length equals 18 residues. The germline V gene encodes CDR1 SGHTA and CDR2 FQGTGA. Trimming removed 3 bases from V and 0 bases from J; junction bases left unmatched: 8. Written as DNA, the CDR3 is TGTGCCAGCAGCTTGATCGGGACAGCCTTCTCTGGGGCCAACGTCCTGACTTTC. This sequence encodes CASSLIGTAFSGANVLTF.

This sequence joins TRBV6-2 or TRBV6-3 and TRBJ1-1; D is unclear. CDR3 length equals 13 residues. Trimming removed 8 bases from V and 5 bases from J, with 15 bases in between. The germline CDR1 and CDR2 sequences are MNHEY and SVGEGT. The CDR3, as DNA: TGTGCCAGCCACGACCGACCGAAGACTGAAGCTTTCTTT. Amino acid sequence: CASHDRPKTEAFF.

The gene calls are TRBV28 and TRBJ1-6; 7 bases agree with TRBD1. With V trimmed by 7 bases and J by 9 bases, 18 bases remained unmatched. From germline, CDR1 is MDHEN and CDR2 SYDVKM. This CDR3 has 17 residues. The CDR3, as DNA: TGTGCCAGCATCTCGTCGGGATTTGGACAGGTTCGTTCACCCCTCCACTTT. It translates to CASISSGFGQVRSPLHF. The full variable domain, its missing parts supplied by reference TRBV28 and TRBJ1-6, is DVKVTQSSRYLVKRTGEKVFLECVQDMDHENMFWYRQDPGLGLRLIYFSYDVKMKEKGDIPEGYSVSREKKERFSLILESASTNQTSMYLCASISSGFGQVRSPLHFGNGTRLTVT.

J is TRBJ2-4 and V is TRBV5-1; TRBD2 aligns across 10 bases. This CDR3 spans 17 amino acids. V was pared by 4 bases and J by 0 bases, with 7 bases of the junction left unmatched. CDR1 and CDR2 from the germline V gene are SGHRS and YFSETQ. CDR3 DNA: TGCGCCAGCAGCACTCGGACTAGCGGCCAAGCCAAAAACATTCAGTACTTC. Protein: CASSTRTSGQAKNIQYF.

The chain uses TRBV28 and TRBJ2-5; 9 nucleotides line up with TRBD1. The junction had 7 bases not matched to a gene; V was cut back by 6 bases and J by 5 bases. The CDR3 is 14 amino acids. Germline values: CDR1 MDHEN, CDR2 SYDVKM. The CDR3 bases are TGTGCCAGCAGATCCTCCGGGACAGGGGAGACCCAGTACTTC. It yields the protein CASRSSGTGETQYF.

J is TRBJ2-3 and V is TRBV14; D gene ambiguous. The V end lost 1 base, the J end lost 2 bases, and 10 bases lay between the germline ends. The germline gives CDR1 SGHDN, CDR2 FVKESK. This CDR3 has 15 residues. CDR3: CASSQGRAFTDTQYF. The CDR3 coding sequence is TGTGCCAGCAGCCAAGGGCGAGCCTTCACAGATACGCAGTATTTT.

The chain links TRBV5-6 to TRBJ1-1; a weak D match, TRBD1 (5 bases). V lost 4 bases to trimming and J lost 4 bases, with 11 bases between them. The CDR3 sequence is 13 residues long. Germline lookup yields CDR1 SGHDT and CDR2 YYEEEE. This chain's CDR3 is CASSRGTVTEAFF. The CDR3, as DNA: TGTGCCAGCAGCCGGGGGACTGTCACTGAAGCTTTCTTT.

The V and J genes are TRBV2 and TRBJ2-6; 7 nucleotides line up with TRBD1. The CDR3 totals 16 residues. The germline V gene encodes CDR1 SNHLY and CDR2 FYNNEI. Trimming at V came to 5 bases and at J to 0 bases, leaving 4 bases not matched to a gene. The CDR3 is CASSQGVFSGANVLTF. In DNA, the CDR3 is TGTGCCAGCAGTCAGGGGGTCTTCTCTGGGGCCAACGTCCTGACTTTC.

This rearrangement joins TRBV11-2 to TRBJ2-6, with D possibly matching TRBD1 (6 bases). V was shortened by 5 bases and J by 16 bases, with 12 bases between the two germline ends. Germline CDR1 and CDR2: SGHAT and FQNNGV. There are 11 residues in the CDR3. The CDR3 DNA reads as TGTGCCAGCAGCCTAGGACAGTCTCTGACTTTC. This translates into CASSLGQSLTF.

The rearrangement uses TRBV13 and TRBJ1-1; D remains ambiguous. Looked up from germline, CDR1 is PRHDT and CDR2 is FYEKMQ (reference sequence). The CDR3 runs 14 residues. V was cut by 4 bases and J by 0 bases, with 9 bases left in between. The CDR3 sequence: CASSSYAVNTEAFF. In nucleotides, the CDR3 is TGTGCCAGCAGCTCCTATGCAGTGAACACTGAAGCTTTCTTT.

The chain couples TRBV2 to TRBJ1-1; TRBD1 matches 7 bases. V lost 4 bases, J lost 0 bases, and 5 bases stayed unmatched. Germline assignment: CDR1 SNHLY and CDR2 FYNNEI. The CDR3 totals 15 residues. Written as DNA, the CDR3 is TGTGCCAGCAGTGGTCGGACAGGCCTGAACACTGAAGCTTTCTTT. Amino acid sequence: CASSGRTGLNTEAFF.

The rearrangement uses TRBV20-1 and TRBJ2-5; 8 nucleotides match TRBD2. Germline values: CDR1 DFQATT, CDR2 SNEGSKA (reference sequence). Unmatched junction bases numbered 11, after V lost 3 bases and J lost 2 bases. The CDR3 is 16 residues long. CDR3 nucleotide sequence: TGCAGTGCTAGTTCGCACGGGATAGCGGGGCAAGAGACCCAGTACTTC. It yields the protein CSASSHGIAGQETQYF.

The chain combines TRBV7-9 with TRBJ2-1, with D possibly TRBD2 on 5 matching bases. Trimming pared 11 bases from V and 7 bases from J, leaving 18 bases between. CDR3 length: 13 amino acids. CDR1 SEHNR and CDR2 FQNEAQ come from the germline V gene (reference sequence). The CDR3 nucleotides are TGTGCCGACTATGTACCCGTCGGGAATGAGCAGTTCTTC. Translation gives CADYVPVGNEQFF. The whole variable domain, filled in from reference TRBV7-9 and TRBJ2-1, reads DTGVSQNPRHKITKRGQNVTFRCDPISEHNRLYWYRQTLGQGPEFLTYFQNEAQLEKSRLLSDRFSAERPKGSFSTLEIQRTEQGDSAMYLCADYVPVGNEQFFGPGTRLTVL.

The genes are TRBV7-2 and TRBJ2-2; 12 nucleotides match TRBD2. Losses at the gene ends were 5 bases for V and 1 base for J; bases not matched to a gene: 8. The CDR3 is made up of 18 amino acids. Germline V gives CDR1 SGHTA, CDR2 FQGNSA. CDR3 in amino acids: CASSPRLAGARNTGELFF. The DNA for the CDR3 is TGTGCCAGCAGCCCAAGACTAGCGGGGGCCCGGAACACCGGGGAGCTGTTTTTT.

The CDR3 protein is CASSWTGDTGELFF. The CDR3 DNA reads TGTGCCAGCTCTTGGACAGGGGACACCGGGGAGCTGTTTTTT. This chain connects TRBV2 to TRBJ2-2; TRBD1 aligns across 9 bases. The CDR3 covers 14 residues. Looked up from germline, CDR1 is SNHLY and CDR2 is FYNNEI. V lost 8 bases, J lost 3 bases, and 4 bases stayed unmatched.

The table lists this clonotype with a count of one. V is TRBV2 and J is TRBJ2-2; D may be TRBD1 (5 bases). The CDR3 length is 14 residues. V was shortened by 5 bases and J by 7 bases, with 14 bases between the two germline ends. Germline V lookup: CDR1 SNHLY, CDR2 FYNNEI. CDR3 bases: TGTGCCAGCAGTCCGATCAGGGATATCGGGGAGCTGTTTTTT. The encoded protein is CASSPIRDIGELFF.